The T cell receptor (beta chain) under discussion was sequenced for a study of early T cells in non-severe SARS-CoV-2 infection. Study as a whole: Bulk RNA isolated from unsorted whole blood underwent sequencing; chains were not paired.

Attached unique molecular identifiers marked individual cDNA molecules. TCRdb re-analysed the 5' RACE reads in MiXCR, keeping a single row per CDR3 protein. The profile shows about 34,000 distinct CDR3 sequences, 7.1% of them singletons. Per germline, CDR1 DFQATT and CDR2 SNEGSKA (reference sequence). The CDR3 is made up of 16 amino acids. Trimming took 0 bases from V and 0 from J, leaving 13 bases between them. Sequences were derived from whole blood, sampled at baseline. This TCR derives from an adult who was a healthcare worker with PCR-confirmed SARS-CoV-2 infection or an uninfected control (not recorded which). The J gene is TRBJ2-3, the V gene TRBV20-1, with a possible D match to TRBD2 (6 bases). The CDR3: CSARDLGGISTDTQYF. As DNA, the CDR3 is TGCAGTGCTAGAGATCTTGGGGGGATTAGCACAGATACGCAGTATTTT.